The TCR beta chain described here comes from a study of blood T cells in healthy people across ages. The CDR3 contains 17 residues. V shed 1 base, J shed 0 bases, and the junction held 7 bases outside the gene matches. In germline, CDR1 is SGHRS, CDR2 YFSETQ. This clonotype was recorded many times. Next came a second PCR, run for roughly 6 to 11 cycles, which used a sample-barcoded 5' primer along with a J-beta primer mix. TCRdb reanalysed the 5' RACE reads using MiXCR and keeps one entry per CDR3 protein. This sample has about 930,000 distinct CDR3 sequences, with about 28% found just once. The sample, approximately 10 milliliters of peripheral blood, was drawn from each donor. The same data also went into a second study, on T cells of mothers and their children. That paper states: Samples were provided by three healthy Caucasian mothers and their six children.

Sequencing used blood. The TCR comes from a woman aged 35 to 49 in good health. V gene TRBV5-1 combines with J gene TRBJ2-7; 10 bases align to TRBD2. The CDR3 DNA sequence: TGCGCCAGCAGCTTGTCCCTAGCGGGGGCTAGCTCCTACGAGCAGTACTTC. This gives the protein CASSLSLAGASSYEQYF.